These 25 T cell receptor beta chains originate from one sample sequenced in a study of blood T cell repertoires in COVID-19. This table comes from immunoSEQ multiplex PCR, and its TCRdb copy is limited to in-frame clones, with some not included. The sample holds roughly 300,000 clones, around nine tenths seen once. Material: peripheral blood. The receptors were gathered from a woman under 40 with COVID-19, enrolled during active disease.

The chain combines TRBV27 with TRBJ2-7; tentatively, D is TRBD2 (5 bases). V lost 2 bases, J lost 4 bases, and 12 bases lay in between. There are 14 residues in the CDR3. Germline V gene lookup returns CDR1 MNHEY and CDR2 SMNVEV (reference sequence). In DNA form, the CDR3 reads TGTGCCAGCAGTTTAAGGGTGCCGGGGTACGAGCAGTACTTC. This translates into CASSLRVPGYEQYF.

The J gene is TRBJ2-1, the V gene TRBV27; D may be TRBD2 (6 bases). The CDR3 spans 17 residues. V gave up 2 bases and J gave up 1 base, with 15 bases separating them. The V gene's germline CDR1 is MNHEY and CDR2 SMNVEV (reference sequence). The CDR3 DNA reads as TGTGCCAGCAGTTTAAAGGCTAGCGTCATATCCTACAATGAGCAGTTCTTC. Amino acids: CASSLKASVISYNEQFF.

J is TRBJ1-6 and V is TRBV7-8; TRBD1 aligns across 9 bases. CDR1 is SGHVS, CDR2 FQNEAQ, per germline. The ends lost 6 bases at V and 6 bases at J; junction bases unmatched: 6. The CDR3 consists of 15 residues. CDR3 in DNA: TGTGCCAGCAGTTCCGGGACAGGGAGTAATTCACCCCTCCACTTT. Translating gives CASSSGTGSNSPLHF.

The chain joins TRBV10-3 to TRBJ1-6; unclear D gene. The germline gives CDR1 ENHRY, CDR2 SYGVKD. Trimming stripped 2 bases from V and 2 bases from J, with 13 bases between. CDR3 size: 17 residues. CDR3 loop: CAISETPGRAYNSPLHF. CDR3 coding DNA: TGTGCCATCAGTGAGACCCCGGGGAGGGCCTATAATTCACCCCTCCACTTT.

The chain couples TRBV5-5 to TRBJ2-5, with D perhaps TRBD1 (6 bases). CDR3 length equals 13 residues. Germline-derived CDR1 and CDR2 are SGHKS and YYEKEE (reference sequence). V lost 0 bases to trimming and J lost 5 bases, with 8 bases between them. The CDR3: CASSLGGQETQYF. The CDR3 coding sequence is TGTGCCAGCAGCTTGGGGGGGCAGGAGACCCAGTACTTC.

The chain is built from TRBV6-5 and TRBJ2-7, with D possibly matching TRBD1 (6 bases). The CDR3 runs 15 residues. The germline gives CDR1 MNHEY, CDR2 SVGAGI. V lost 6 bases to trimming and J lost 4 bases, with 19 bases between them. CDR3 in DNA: TGTGCCAGCAGGCCGATCCGGGACAATTTATACGAGCAGTACTTC. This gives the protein CASRPIRDNLYEQYF.

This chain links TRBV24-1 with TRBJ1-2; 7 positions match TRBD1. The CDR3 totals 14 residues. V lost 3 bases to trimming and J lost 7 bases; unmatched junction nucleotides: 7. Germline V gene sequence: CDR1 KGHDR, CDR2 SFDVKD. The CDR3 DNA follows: TGTGCCACCAGTGATCTAACAGGGGCGGGTGGCTACACCTTC. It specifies CATSDLTGAGGYTF.

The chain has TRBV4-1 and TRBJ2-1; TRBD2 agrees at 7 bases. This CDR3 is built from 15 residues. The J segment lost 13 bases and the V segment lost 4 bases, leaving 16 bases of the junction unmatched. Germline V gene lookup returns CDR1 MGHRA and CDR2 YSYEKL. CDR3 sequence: CASSPTFSGGSKQFF. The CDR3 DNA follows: TGCGCCAGCAGCCCCACCTTCTCGGGCGGGAGTAAACAGTTCTTC.

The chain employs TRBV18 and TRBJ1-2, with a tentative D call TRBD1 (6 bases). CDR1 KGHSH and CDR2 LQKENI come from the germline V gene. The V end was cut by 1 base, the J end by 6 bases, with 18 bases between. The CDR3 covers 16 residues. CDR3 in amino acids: CASSPQSPGAKNGYTF. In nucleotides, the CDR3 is TGTGCCAGCTCACCACAATCACCAGGGGCGAAAAATGGCTACACCTTC.

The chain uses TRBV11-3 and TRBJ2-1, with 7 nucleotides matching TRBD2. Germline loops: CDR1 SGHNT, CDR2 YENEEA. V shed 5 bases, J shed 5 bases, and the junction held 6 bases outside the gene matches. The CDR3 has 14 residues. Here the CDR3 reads CASSPGRDHNEQFF. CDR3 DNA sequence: TGTGCCAGCAGCCCAGGGAGGGACCACAATGAGCAGTTCTTC.

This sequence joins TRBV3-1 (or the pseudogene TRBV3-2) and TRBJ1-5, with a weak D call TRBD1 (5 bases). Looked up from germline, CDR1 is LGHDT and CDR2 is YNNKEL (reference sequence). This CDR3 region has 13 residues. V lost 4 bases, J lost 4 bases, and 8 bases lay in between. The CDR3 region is CASSLYRNQPQHF. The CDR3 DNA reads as TGTGCCAGCAGCCTTTACAGGAATCAGCCCCAGCATTTT.

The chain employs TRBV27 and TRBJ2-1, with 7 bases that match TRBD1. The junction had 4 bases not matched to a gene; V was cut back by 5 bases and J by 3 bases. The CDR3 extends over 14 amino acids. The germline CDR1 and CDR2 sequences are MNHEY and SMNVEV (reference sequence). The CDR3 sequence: CASSRDRNYNEQFF. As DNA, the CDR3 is TGTGCCAGCAGTCGGGACAGAAACTACAATGAGCAGTTCTTC.

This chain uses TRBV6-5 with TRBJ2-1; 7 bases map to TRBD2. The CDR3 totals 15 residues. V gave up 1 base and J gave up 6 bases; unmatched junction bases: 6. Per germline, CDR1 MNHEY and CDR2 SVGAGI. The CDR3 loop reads CASSYWAREGNEQFF. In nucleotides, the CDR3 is TGTGCCAGCAGTTACTGGGCTAGGGAGGGCAATGAGCAGTTCTTC.

The CDR3 sequence is CASSYLSNWRAFF. For the CDR3, the DNA is TGTGCCAGCAGTTACCTCTCTAATTGGAGGGCTTTCTTT. The gene calls are TRBV6-5 and TRBJ1-1, with no clear D. Trimming removed 2 bases at V and 11 bases at J, with 15 bases between. Germline CDR1 reads MNHEY; CDR2 reads SVGAGI. The CDR3 has 13 amino acids.

CDR3 residues: CASSLQGSDNEQFF. For the CDR3, the DNA is TGCGCCAGCAGCCTACAGGGTAGTGACAATGAGCAGTTCTTC. V and J are TRBV10-1 and TRBJ2-1, with TRBD1 as a possible D gene (6 bases). Germline V gene sequence: CDR1 WNHNN, CDR2 SYGVQD (reference sequence). With 6 bases removed from V and 5 bases from J, the gap between germline ends came to 14 bases. The CDR3 contains 14 residues.

The CDR3 DNA is TGTGCCAGCAGCTCTCGGCCGGGAGACACTGAAGCTTTCTTT. It specifies CASSSRPGDTEAFF. The J gene is TRBJ1-1, the V gene TRBV11-2; unclear D gene. The CDR3 contains 14 residues. Germline CDR1 SGHAT, CDR2 FQNNGV. Trimming removed 4 bases at V and 3 bases at J, with 12 bases between.

CDR3 sequence: CAIRPGQGDEKLFF. In DNA, the CDR3 is TGTGCCATCAGGCCGGGACAGGGGGATGAAAAACTGTTTTTT. The chain combines TRBV10-3 with TRBJ1-4, with 11 bases that match TRBD1. Trimming removed 6 bases from V and 6 bases from J; junction bases left unmatched: 3. There are 14 residues in the CDR3. Looked up from germline, CDR1 is ENHRY and CDR2 is SYGVKD.

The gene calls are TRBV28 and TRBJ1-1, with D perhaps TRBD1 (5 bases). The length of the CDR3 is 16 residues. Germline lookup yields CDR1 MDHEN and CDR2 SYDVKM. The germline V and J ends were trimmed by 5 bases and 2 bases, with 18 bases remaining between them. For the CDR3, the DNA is TGTGCCAGCAGTCCCTTACCGGGACTGAGAAACACTGAAGCTTTCTTT. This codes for CASSPLPGLRNTEAFF.

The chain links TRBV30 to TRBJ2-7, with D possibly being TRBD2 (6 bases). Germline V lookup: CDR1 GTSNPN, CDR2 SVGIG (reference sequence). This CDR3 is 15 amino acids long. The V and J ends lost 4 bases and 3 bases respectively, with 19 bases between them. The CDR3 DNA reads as TGTGCCTGGAACCGACCGGGGGTGGGGAACTACGAGCAGTACTTC. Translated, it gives CAWNRPGVGNYEQYF.

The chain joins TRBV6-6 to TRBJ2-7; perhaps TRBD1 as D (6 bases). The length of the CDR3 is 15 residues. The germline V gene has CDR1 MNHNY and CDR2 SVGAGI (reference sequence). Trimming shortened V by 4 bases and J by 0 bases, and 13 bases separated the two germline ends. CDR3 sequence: CASSSQGPSSYEQYF. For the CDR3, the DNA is TGTGCCAGCAGTTCTCAGGGGCCCAGCTCCTACGAGCAGTACTTC.

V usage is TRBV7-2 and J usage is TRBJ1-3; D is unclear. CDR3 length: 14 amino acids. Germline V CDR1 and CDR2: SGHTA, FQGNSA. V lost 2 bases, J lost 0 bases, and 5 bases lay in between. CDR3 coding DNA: TGTGCCAGCAGCTTACCGAGCTCTGGAAACACCATATATTTT. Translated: CASSLPSSGNTIYF.

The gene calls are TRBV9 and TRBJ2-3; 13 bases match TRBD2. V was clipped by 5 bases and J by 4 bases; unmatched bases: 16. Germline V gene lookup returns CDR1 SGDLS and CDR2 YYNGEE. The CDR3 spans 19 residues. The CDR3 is CASSSGRTSGSWVADTQYF. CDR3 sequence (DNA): TGTGCCAGCAGTTCAGGGCGGACTAGCGGGAGCTGGGTCGCAGATACGCAGTATTTT.

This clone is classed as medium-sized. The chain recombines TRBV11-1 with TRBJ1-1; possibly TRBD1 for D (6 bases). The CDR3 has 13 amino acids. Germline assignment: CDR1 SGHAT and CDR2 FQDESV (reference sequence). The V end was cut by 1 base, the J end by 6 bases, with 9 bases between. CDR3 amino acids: CASSLVQGPEAFF. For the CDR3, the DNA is TGTGCCAGCAGCTTAGTACAGGGCCCTGAAGCTTTCTTT.

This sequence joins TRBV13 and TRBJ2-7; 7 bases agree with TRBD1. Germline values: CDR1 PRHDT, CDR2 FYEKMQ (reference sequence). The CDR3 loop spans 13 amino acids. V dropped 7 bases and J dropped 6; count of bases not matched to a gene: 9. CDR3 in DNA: TGTGCCAGCAAGATCACAGGGGCTCGCGAGCAGTACTTC. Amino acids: CASKITGAREQYF.

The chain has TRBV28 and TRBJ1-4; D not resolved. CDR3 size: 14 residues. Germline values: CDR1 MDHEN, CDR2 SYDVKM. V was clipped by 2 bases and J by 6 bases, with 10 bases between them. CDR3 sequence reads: CASSLGGRDEKLFF. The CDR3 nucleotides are TGTGCCAGCAGTTTAGGTGGTCGGGATGAAAAACTGTTTTTT. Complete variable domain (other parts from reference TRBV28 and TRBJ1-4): DVKVTQSSRYLVKRTGEKVFLECVQDMDHENMFWYRQDPGLGLRLIYFSYDVKMKEKGDIPEGYSVSREKKERFSLILESASTNQTSMYLCASSLGGRDEKLFFGSGTQLSVL.